This T cell receptor beta chain was profiled in a study of shared clonotypes between healthy human individuals. TCRdb's copy holds only in-frame clones and misses some; the assay was immunoSEQ multiplex PCR. The sample shows a few million clones, more than 90% of them seen only once. Trimming took 5 bases from V and 1 from J, leaving 14 bases between them. This CDR3 has 15 amino acids. The V gene's germline CDR1 is SNHLY and CDR2 FYNNEI. Sequencing was carried out using naive CD4+ T cells sorted from blood. The subset is: CD45RA+ positively selected. V gene TRBV2 combines with J gene TRBJ1-1; weak D call: TRBD1 (5 bases). The TCR originated in a man aged 18 to 29 in good health. The CDR3 nucleotides are TGTGCCAGCAGTATCCCCCTTCAGGGGAACACTGAAGCTTTCTTT. It specifies CASSIPLQGNTEAFF.